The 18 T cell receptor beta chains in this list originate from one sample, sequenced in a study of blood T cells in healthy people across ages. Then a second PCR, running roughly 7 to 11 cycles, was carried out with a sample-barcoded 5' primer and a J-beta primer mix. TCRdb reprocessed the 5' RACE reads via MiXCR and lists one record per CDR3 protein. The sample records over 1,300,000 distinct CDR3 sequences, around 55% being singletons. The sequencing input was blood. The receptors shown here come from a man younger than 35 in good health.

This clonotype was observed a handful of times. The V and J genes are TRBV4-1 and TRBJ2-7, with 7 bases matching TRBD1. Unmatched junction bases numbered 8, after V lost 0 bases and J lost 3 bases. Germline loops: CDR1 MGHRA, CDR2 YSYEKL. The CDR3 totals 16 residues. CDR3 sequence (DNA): TGCGCCAGCAGCCAAGAATCTGGGACAGCCTACTACGAGCAGTACTTC. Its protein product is CASSQESGTAYYEQYF.

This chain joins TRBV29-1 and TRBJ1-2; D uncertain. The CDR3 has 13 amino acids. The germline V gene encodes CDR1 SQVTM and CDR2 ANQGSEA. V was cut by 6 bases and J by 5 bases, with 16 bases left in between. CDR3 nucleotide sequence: TGCAGCGTGAAGAGGGCAGGAGCTTATGGCTACACCTTC. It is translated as CSVKRAGAYGYTF.

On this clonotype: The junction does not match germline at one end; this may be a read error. The CDR3 reads CRAKGAEAFF. CDR3 nucleotide sequence: TGCAGGGCTAAGGGAGCTGAAGCTTTCTTT. This chain uses TRBV20-1 with TRBJ1-1; D uncertain. The CDR3 has 10 amino acids. Germline values: CDR1 DFQATT, CDR2 SNEGSKA (reference sequence).

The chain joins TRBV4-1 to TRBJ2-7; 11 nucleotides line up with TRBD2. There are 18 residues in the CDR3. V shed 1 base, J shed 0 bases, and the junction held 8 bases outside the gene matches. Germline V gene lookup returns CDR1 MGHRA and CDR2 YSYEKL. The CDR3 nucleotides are TGCGCCAGCAGCCAAGCCCATATAGCGGGAGGGGACTCCTACGAGCAGTACTTC. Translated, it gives CASSQAHIAGGDSYEQYF.

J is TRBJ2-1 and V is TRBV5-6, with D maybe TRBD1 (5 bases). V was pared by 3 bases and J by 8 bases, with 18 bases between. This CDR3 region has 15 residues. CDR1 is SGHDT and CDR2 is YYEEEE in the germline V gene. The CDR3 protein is CASSSPMEQGDEQFF. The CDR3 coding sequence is TGTGCCAGCAGCTCCCCGATGGAGCAGGGTGATGAGCAGTTCTTC. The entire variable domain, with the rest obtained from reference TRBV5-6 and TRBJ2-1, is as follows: DAGVTQSPTHLIKTRGQQVTLRCSPKSGHDTVSWYQQALGQGPQFIFQYYEEEERQRGNFPDRFSGHQFPNYSSELNVNALLLGDSALYLCASSSPMEQGDEQFFGPGTRLTVL.

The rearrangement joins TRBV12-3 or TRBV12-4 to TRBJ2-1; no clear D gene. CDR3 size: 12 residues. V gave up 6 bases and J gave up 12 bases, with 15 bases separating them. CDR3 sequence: CASSSGEWGQFF. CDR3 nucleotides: TGTGCCAGCAGCTCCGGTGAATGGGGGCAGTTCTTC.

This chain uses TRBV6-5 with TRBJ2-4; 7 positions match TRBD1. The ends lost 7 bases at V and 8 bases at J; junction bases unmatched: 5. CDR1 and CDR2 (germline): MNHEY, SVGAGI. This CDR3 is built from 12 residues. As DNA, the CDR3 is TGTGCCAGCAAGACAGGGCTGGACATTCAGTACTTC. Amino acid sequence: CASKTGLDIQYF.

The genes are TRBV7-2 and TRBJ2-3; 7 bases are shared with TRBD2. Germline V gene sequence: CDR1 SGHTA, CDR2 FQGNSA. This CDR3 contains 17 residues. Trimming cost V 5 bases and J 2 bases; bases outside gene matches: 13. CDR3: CASSRSVAGPYTDTQYF. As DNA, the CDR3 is TGTGCCAGCAGCAGATCAGTAGCGGGTCCATACACAGATACGCAGTATTTT.

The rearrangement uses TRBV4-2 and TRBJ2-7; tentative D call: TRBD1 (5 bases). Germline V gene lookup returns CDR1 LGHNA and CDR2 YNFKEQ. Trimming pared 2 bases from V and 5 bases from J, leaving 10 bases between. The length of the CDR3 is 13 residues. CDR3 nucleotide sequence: TGTGCCAGCAGCCAATTCAGGGTTAACGAGCAGTACTTC. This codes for CASSQFRVNEQYF.

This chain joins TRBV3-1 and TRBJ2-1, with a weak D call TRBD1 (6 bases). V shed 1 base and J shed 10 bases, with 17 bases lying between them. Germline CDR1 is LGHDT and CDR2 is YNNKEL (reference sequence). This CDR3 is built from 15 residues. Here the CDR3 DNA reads TGTGCCAGCAGCCAAGTGAGTAGTGGGGGCGTGGAGCAGTTCTTC. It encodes CASSQVSSGGVEQFF.

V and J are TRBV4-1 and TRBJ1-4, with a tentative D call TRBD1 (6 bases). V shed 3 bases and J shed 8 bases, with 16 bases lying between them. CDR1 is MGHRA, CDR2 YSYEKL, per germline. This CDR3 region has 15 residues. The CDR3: CASSQPTGLREKLFF. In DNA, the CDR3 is TGCGCCAGCAGCCAGCCCACAGGGCTGCGCGAAAAACTGTTTTTT.

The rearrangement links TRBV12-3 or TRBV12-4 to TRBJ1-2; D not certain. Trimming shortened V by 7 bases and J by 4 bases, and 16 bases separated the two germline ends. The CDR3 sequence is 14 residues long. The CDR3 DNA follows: TGTGCCAGCACCGTTGACCCTGCCGTCTATGGCTACACCTTC. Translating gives CASTVDPAVYGYTF.

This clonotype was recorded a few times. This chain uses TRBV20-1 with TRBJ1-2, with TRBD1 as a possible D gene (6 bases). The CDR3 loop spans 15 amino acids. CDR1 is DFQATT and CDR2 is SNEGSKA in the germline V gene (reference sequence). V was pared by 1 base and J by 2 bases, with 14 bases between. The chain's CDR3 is CSARVRGAGNYGYTF. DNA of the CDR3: TGCAGTGCTAGAGTACGGGGGGCTGGGAACTATGGCTACACCTTC.

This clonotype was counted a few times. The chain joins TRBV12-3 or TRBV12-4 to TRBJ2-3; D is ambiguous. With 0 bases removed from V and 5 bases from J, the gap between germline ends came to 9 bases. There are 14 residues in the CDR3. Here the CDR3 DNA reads TGTGCCAGCAGTTTAGCGCTGGCATTAGATACGCAGTATTTT. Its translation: CASSLALALDTQYF.

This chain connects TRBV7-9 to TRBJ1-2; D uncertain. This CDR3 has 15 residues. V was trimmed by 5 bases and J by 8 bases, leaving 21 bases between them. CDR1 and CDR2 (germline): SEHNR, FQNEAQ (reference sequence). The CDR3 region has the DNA TGTGCCAGCAGCCCCTCCCGCGAGGCTTCCTGGGGCTACACCTTC. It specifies CASSPSREASWGYTF.

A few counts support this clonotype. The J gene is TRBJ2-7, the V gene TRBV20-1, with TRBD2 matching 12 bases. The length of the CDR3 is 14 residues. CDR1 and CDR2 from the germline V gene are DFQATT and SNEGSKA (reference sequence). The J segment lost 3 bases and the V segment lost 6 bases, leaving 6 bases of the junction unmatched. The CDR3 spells CSADRLAGDYEQYF. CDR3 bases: TGCAGTGCAGACCGACTAGCGGGAGACTACGAGCAGTACTTC.

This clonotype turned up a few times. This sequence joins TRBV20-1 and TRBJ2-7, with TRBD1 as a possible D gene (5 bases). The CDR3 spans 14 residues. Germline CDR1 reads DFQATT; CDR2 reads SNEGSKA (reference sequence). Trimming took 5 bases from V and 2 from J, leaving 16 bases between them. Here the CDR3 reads CSAQPTGRPYEQYF. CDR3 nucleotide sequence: TGCAGTGCTCAACCAACAGGTCGCCCCTACGAGCAGTACTTC.

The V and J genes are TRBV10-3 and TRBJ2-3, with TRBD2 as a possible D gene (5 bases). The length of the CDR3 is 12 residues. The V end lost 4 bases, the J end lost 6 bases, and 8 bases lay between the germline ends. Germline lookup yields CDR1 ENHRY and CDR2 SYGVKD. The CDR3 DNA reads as TGTGCCATCAGTGGTCCGGGGGATACGCAGTATTTT. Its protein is CAISGPGDTQYF.